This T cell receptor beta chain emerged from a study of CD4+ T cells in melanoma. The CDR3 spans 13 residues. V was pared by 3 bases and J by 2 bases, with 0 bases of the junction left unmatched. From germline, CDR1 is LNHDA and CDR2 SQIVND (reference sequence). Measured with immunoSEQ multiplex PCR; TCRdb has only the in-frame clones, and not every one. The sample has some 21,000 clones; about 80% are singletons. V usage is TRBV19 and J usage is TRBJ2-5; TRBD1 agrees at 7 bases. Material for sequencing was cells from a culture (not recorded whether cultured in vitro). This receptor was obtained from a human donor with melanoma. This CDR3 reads CASSMDRQETQYF. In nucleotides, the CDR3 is TGTGCCAGTAGTATGGACAGGCAAGAGACCCAGTACTTC.